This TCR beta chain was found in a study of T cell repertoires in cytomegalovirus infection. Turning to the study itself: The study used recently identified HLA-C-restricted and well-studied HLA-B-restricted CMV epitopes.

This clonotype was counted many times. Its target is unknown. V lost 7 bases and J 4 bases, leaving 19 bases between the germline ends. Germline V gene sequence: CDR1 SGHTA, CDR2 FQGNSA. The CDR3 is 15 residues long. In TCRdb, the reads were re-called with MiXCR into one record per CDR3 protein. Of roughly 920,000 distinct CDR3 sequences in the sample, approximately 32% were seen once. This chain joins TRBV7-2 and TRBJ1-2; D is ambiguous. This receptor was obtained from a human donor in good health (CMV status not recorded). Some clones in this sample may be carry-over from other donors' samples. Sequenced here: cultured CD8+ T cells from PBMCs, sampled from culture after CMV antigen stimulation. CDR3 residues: CASTVGKGQIYGYTF. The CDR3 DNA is TGTGCCAGCACCGTTGGGAAAGGTCAAATCTATGGCTACACCTTC.